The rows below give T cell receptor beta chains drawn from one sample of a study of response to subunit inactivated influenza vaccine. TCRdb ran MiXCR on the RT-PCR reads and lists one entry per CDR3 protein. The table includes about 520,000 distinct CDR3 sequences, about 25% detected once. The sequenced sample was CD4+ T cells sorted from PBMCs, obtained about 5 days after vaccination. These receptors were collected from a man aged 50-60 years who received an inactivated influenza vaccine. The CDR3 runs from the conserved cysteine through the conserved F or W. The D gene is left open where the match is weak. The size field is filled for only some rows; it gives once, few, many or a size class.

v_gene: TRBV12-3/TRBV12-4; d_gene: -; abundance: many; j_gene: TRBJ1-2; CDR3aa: CASSLAGPGGYTF; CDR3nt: TGTGCCAGCAGTTTAGCAGGCCCCGGTGGCTACACCTTC
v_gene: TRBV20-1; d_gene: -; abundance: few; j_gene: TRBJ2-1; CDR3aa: CSASRQRSNEQFF; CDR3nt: TGCAGTGCTAGTAGACAAAGAAGCAATGAGCAGTTCTTC
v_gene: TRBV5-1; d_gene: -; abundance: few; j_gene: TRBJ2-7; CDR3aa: CASSSTPDTLPYEQYF; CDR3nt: TGCGCCAGCAGCTCGACCCCAGACACGCTCCCCTACGAGCAGTACTTC
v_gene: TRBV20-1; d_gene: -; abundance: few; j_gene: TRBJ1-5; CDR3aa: CSAWVTDNQPQHF; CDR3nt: TGCAGTGCTTGGGTAACAGACAATCAGCCCCAGCATTTT
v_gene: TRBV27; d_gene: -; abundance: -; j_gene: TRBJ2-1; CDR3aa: CASSSWTESSYNEQFF; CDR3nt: TGTGCCAGCAGTTCCTGGACAGAAAGCTCCTACAATGAGCAGTTCTTC
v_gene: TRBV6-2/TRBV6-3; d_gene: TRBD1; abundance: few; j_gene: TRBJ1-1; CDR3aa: CASRHDRGYTEAFF; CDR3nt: TGTGCCAGCAGACACGACAGGGGGTACACTGAAGCTTTCTTT
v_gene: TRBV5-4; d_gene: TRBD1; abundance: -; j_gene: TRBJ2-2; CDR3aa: CASSEGQRTNTGELFF; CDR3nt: TGTGCCAGCAGCGAGGGACAGCGAACGAACACCGGGGAGCTGTTTTTT
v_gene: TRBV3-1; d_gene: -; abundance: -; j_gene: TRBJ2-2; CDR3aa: CASSQVLENTGELFF; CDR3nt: TGTGCCAGCAGCCAAGTATTAGAGAACACCGGGGAGCTGTTTTTT
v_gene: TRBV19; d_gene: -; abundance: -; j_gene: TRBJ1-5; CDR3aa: CASSITGDNQPQHF; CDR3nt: TGTGCCAGTAGTATAACAGGTGACAATCAGCCCCAGCATTTT
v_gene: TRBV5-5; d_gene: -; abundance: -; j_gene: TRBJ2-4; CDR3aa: CASSLDGGGNIQYF; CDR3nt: TGTGCCAGCAGCTTGGACGGGGGCGGAAACATTCAGTACTTC
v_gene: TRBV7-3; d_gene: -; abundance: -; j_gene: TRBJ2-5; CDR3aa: CASSSLGGPRETQYF; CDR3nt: TGTGCCAGCAGCTCCTTGGGGGGGCCGAGGGAGACCCAGTACTTC
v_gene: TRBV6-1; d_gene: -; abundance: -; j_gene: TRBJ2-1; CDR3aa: CASSPWASYNEQFF; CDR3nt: TGTGCCAGCAGTCCCTGGGCGTCCTACAATGAGCAGTTCTTC
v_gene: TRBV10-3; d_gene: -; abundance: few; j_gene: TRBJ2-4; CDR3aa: CAISESTGAKNIQYF; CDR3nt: TGTGCCATCAGTGAGTCAACGGGAGCCAAAAACATTCAGTACTTC
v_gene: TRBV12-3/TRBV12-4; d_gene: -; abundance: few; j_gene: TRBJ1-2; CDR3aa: CASSYEGIGYTF; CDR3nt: TGTGCCAGCAGTTATGAGGGGATCGGCTACACCTTC
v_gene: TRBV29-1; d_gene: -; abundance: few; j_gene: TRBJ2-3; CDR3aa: CSVAQWDRTDTQYF; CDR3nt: TGCAGCGTTGCCCAGTGGGACCGCACAGATACGCAGTATTTT
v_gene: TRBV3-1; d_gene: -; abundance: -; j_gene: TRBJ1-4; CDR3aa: CASSQAQVLNEKLFF; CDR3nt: TGTGCCAGCAGCCAGGCACAGGTCCTTAATGAAAAACTGTTTTTT
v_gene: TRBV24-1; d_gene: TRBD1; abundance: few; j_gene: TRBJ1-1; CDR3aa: CATSTGAMNTEAFF; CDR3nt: TGTGCCACCAGTACAGGGGCGATGAACACTGAAGCTTTCTTT
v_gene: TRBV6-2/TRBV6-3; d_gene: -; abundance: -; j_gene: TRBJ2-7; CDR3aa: CASSVGFNEQYF; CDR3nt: TGTGCCAGCAGTGTGGGGTTCAACGAGCAGTACTTC
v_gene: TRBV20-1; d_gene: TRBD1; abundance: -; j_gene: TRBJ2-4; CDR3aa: CSARDRTGGQNIQYF; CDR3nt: TGCAGTGCTAGAGATAGGACAGGGGGCCAAAACATTCAGTACTTC
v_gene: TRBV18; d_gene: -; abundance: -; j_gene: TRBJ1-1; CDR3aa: CASSPSRTEAFF; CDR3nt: TGTGCCAGCTCACCCTCACGAACTGAAGCTTTCTTT
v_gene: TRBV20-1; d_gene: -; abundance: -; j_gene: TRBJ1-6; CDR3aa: CSVRGSYNSPLHF; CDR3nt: TGCAGTGTGCGGGGCTCCTATAATTCACCCCTCCACTTT
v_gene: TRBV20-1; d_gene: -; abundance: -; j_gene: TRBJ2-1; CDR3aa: CSARVIGQLNEQFF; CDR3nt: TGCAGTGCTAGAGTAATTGGACAGCTTAATGAGCAGTTCTTC
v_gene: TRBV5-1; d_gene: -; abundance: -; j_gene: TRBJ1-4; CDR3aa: CASSRETSATNEKLFF; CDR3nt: TGCGCCAGCAGCCGGGAGACGTCAGCAACTAATGAAAAACTGTTTTTT
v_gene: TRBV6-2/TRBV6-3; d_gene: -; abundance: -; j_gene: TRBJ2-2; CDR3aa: CASSYERTRGLFTGELFF; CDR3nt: TGTGCCAGCAGTTACGAAAGGACCAGGGGTCTGTTTACCGGGGAGCTGTTTTTT
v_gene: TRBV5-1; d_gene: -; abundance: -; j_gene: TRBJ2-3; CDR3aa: CASSSRHRDTQYF; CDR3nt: TGCGCCAGCAGCTCAAGACATCGGGATACGCAGTATTTT
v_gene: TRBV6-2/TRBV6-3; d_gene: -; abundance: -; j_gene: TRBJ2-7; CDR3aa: CASSYTGAYEQYF; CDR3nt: TGTGCCAGCAGTTACACGGGGGCCTACGAGCAGTACTTC
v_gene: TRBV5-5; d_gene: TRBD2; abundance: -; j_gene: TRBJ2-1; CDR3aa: CASSLWSGGENSYNEQFF; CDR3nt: TGTGCCAGCAGCTTATGGAGTGGGGGGGAAAACTCCTACAATGAGCAGTTCTTC
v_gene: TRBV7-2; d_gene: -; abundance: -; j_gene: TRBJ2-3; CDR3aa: CASSLETETQYF; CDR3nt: TGTGCCAGCAGCTTAGAGACAGAGACGCAGTATTTT
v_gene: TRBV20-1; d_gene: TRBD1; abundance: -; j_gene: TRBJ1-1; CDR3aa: CSAQRGTGGTEAFF; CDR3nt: TGCAGTGCCCAACGAGGGACAGGGGGCACTGAAGCTTTCTTT
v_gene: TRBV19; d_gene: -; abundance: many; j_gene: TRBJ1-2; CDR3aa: CASSSPGEDGYTF; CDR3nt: TGTGCCAGTAGTAGCCCGGGGGAGGATGGCTACACCTTC
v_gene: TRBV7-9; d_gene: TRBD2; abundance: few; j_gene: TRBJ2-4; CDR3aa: CASSETSGRKNIQYF; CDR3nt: TGTGCCAGCAGCGAAACTAGCGGGAGAAAAAACATTCAGTACTTC
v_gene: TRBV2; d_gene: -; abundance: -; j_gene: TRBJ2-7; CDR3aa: CASSATAYEQYF; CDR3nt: TGTGCCAGCAGTGCAACAGCCTACGAGCAGTACTTC